This TCR beta chain was captured in a study of CD8 T cell repertoires and HIV-1 epitope variants. For the study at large: Each of Twenty-five Gag and Nef epitope peptides stimulated a separate culture. Controls were a CMV, EBV and flu peptide pool, Ebola AY9 negative control, and no-peptide well.

About this clone itself: Its antigen remains unidentified.

Sequencing used immunoSEQ multiplex PCR; TCRdb keeps in-frame clones, though not all of them. The table records roughly 4,100 clones, roughly 72% of them present only once. This CDR3 comprises 13 residues. Germline-derived CDR1 and CDR2 are MNHNY and SVGAGI (reference sequence). V lost 0 bases and J lost 7; bases outside the gene matches: 2. The sample was cultured CD8+ T cells derived from PBMCs. The TCR sequence derives from a male donor with HIV. The chain recombines TRBV6-6 with TRBJ2-7, with 8 bases lining up with TRBD2. The CDR3 nucleotides read TGTGCCAGCAGTTACTCCGGGACTAGGGAGCAGTACTTC. Its translation is CASSYSGTREQYF.